The 9 T cell receptor beta chains below all came from one sample that was sequenced in a study of T cell responses to AZD1222 COVID-19 vaccine. The data were produced by immunoSEQ multiplex PCR, yet TCRdb's version contains in-frame clones alone and is incomplete. Among 250,000 to 300,000 clones, 90% to 95% were seen once, and the ten largest hold 0.5% to 0.7%. The material was peripheral blood, obtained 28 days after the second AZD1222 dose. The receptors come from an adult who received the AZD1222 COVID-19 vaccine.

The rearrangement links TRBV7-9 to TRBJ1-5; D might be TRBD1 (6 bases). The CDR3 consists of 14 residues. V was shortened by 6 bases and J by 2 bases, with 11 bases between the two germline ends. Germline CDR1 is SEHNR and CDR2 is FQNEAQ (reference sequence). This CDR3 reads CASSRGQRNQPQHF. DNA of the CDR3: TGTGCCAGCAGTCGAGGACAGCGCAATCAGCCCCAGCATTTT.

The chain carries TRBV7-9 and TRBJ2-7, with 8 bases aligning to TRBD1. The CDR3 sequence is 13 residues long. Trimming removed 4 bases from V and 7 bases from J; junction bases left unmatched: 6. From germline, CDR1 is SEHNR and CDR2 FQNEAQ (reference sequence). The CDR3 sequence: CASSSWTGREQYF. CDR3 nucleotide sequence: TGTGCCAGCAGCTCATGGACAGGGAGGGAGCAGTACTTC.

V gene TRBV6-1 combines with J gene TRBJ2-2, with a tentative D call TRBD2 (5 bases). Germline V gene sequence: CDR1 MNHNS, CDR2 SASEGT. The CDR3 totals 17 residues. V was clipped by 0 bases and J by 1 base, with 12 bases between them. CDR3 nucleotides: TGTGCCAGCAGTGAAGCGCTTCCGGGGATGAACACCGGGGAGCTGTTTTTT. This sequence encodes CASSEALPGMNTGELFF.

This sequence joins TRBV5-1 and TRBJ2-3; TRBD2 matches at 8 bases. Germline trimming cut 7 bases from V and 1 base from J; bases unmatched to any gene: 11. The CDR3 totals 16 residues. The germline gives CDR1 SGHRS, CDR2 YFSETQ. The CDR3 DNA follows: TGCGCCAGCGGAACGGGGGGGCGGGAACGCACAGATACGCAGTATTTT. Translated, it gives CASGTGGRERTDTQYF. The full variable domain, completed using reference TRBV5-1 and TRBJ2-3, is KAGVTQTPRYLIKTRGQQVTLSCSPISGHRSVSWYQQTPGQGLQFLFEYFSETQRNKGNFPGRFSGRQFSNSRSEMNVSTLELGDSALYLCASGTGGRERTDTQYFGPGTRLTVL.

The chain is built from TRBV3-1 (or the pseudogene TRBV3-2) and TRBJ2-7; no clear D. The germline CDR1 and CDR2 sequences are LGHDT and YNNKEL (reference sequence). The V gene lost 1 base and the J gene lost 5 bases, with 3 bases spanning the gap. This CDR3 region has 11 residues. CDR3 nucleotides: TGTGCCAGCAGCCAAGTCCACGAGCAGTACTTC. Its translation is CASSQVHEQYF.

The genes are TRBV28 and TRBJ1-2; 7 positions match TRBD1. Germline CDR1 MDHEN, CDR2 SYDVKM. This CDR3 is 15 amino acids long. The V gene end was trimmed by 7 bases and the J gene end by 8 bases; junction bases not matched to a gene: 16. The CDR3 spells CASKVRDRAVSGYTF. As DNA, the CDR3 is TGTGCCAGCAAAGTCCGGGACAGAGCTGTTTCGGGCTACACCTTC.

The rearrangement uses TRBV2 and TRBJ2-1; TRBD1 agrees at 8 bases. In germline, CDR1 is SNHLY, CDR2 FYNNEI. V lost 3 bases to trimming and J lost 10 bases; unmatched junction nucleotides: 14. The CDR3 runs 16 residues. CDR3 coding DNA: TGTGCCAGCAGTGATATTTTAGGGCAGGGGGCAGGGGAGCAGTTCTTC. This sequence encodes CASSDILGQGAGEQFF. Supplemented by reference TRBV2 and TRBJ2-1, the full variable domain reads EPEVTQTPSHQVTQMGQEVILRCVPISNHLYFYWYRQILGQKVEFLVSFYNNEISEKSEIFDDQFSVERPDGSNFTLKIRSTKLEDSAMYFCASSDILGQGAGEQFFGPGTRLTVL.

The V call is TRBV28, the J call TRBJ1-6; 7 bases line up with TRBD1. Germline trimming cut 4 bases from V and 10 bases from J; bases unmatched to any gene: 7. The CDR3 contains 14 residues. The germline V gene encodes CDR1 MDHEN and CDR2 SYDVKM. CDR3 residues: CASSSQGDRSPLHF. The CDR3 DNA follows: TGTGCCAGCAGTTCTCAGGGGGATCGGTCACCCCTCCACTTT. Filled out from reference TRBV28 and TRBJ1-6, the complete variable domain reads DVKVTQSSRYLVKRTGEKVFLECVQDMDHENMFWYRQDPGLGLRLIYFSYDVKMKEKGDIPEGYSVSREKKERFSLILESASTNQTSMYLCASSSQGDRSPLHFGNGTRLTVT.

V is TRBV5-1 and J is TRBJ1-3; D is undetermined. The CDR3 runs 14 residues. The V end lost 0 bases, the J end lost 3 bases, and 7 bases lay between the germline ends. Per the germline V gene, CDR1 is SGHRS and CDR2 is YFSETQ. In DNA form, the CDR3 reads TGCGCCAGCAGCTTGGGGGCGCGTGGAAACACCATATATTTT. It specifies CASSLGARGNTIYF. Looking up the rest from reference TRBV5-1 and TRBJ1-3 gives the full variable domain: KAGVTQTPRYLIKTRGQQVTLSCSPISGHRSVSWYQQTPGQGLQFLFEYFSETQRNKGNFPGRFSGRQFSNSRSEMNVSTLELGDSALYLCASSLGARGNTIYFGEGSWLTVV.